One sample yielded the 25 T cell receptor beta chains listed below, sequenced in a study of beta chain features in type 1 diabetes (dated by TCRdb to 2016 to 2019). The full study reports these points: Type 1 diabetes patients showed a moderate but significant shortening of TCRB CDR3 length in all four CD4+ subsets.

The library was generated by the immunoSEQ multiplex PCR assay. The High Capacity cDNA Reverse Transcription Kit was used to reverse transcribe all of the isolated RNA, meaning that expressed TCRB transcripts were what got sequenced. TCRdb holds this immuneACCESS table with in-frame rearrangements only. Some clones are missing; in checked studies, unresolved V genes explain under half, and the rest has no known cause. The sample table records some 240,000 clones; about a sixth of these occur just once. The ten largest clones add up to about 0.092% of the sample. What these receptors recognize is not known. The source material was naive CD4+ T cells from blood. In light of the paper, this sample's cell subset or site label describes: true naive CD4+ T cells. All receptors derive from a man aged 30 to 45 with type 1 diabetes.

This clone occurred a few times. V usage is TRBV7-2 and J usage is TRBJ2-7; the match to TRBD1 covers 9 bases. CDR1 is SGHTA and CDR2 is FQGNSA in the germline V gene. Trimming cost V 7 bases and J 4 bases; bases outside gene matches: 11. CDR3 length: 15 residues. For the CDR3, the DNA is TGTGCCAGCATCCTCTCCCCGGGACAGGGATACGAGCAGTACTTC. Protein sequence: CASILSPGQGYEQYF.

This rearrangement joins TRBV6-5 to TRBJ2-5; the match to TRBD1 covers 8 bases. J lost 4 bases, V lost 6 bases, and 4 bases had no gene match. The germline V gene has CDR1 MNHEY and CDR2 SVGAGI. There are 13 residues in the CDR3. This CDR3 is CASRRQGRETQYF. The CDR3 bases are TGTGCCAGCAGAAGACAGGGGAGAGAGACCCAGTACTTC.

This clone was detected a few times. V gene TRBV9 combines with J gene TRBJ2-1; 9 nucleotides align to TRBD2. This CDR3 comprises 16 residues. V shed 0 bases, J shed 9 bases, and the junction held 10 bases outside the gene matches. CDR1 and CDR2 (germline): SGDLS, YYNGEE. In DNA, the CDR3 is TGTGCCAGCAGCGTAGTTAGTAGCGGGAGCACTATTGAGCAGTTCTTC. As protein: CASSVVSSGSTIEQFF.

This clone was counted between two and nine times. V usage is TRBV14 and J usage is TRBJ2-3, with unresolved D. Germline CDR1 reads SGHDN; CDR2 reads FVKESK. V shed 4 bases and J shed 0 bases, with 11 bases lying between them. The CDR3 sequence is 15 residues long. The DNA of the CDR3 is TGTGCCAGCAGCCGGGTCTGGAGAAGCACAGATACGCAGTATTTT. It encodes CASSRVWRSTDTQYF.

The chain is built from TRBV4-3 and TRBJ2-2; TRBD1 matches 7 bases. V dropped 4 bases and J dropped 0; count of bases not matched to a gene: 2. This CDR3 has 15 residues. Germline loops: CDR1 LGHNA, CDR2 YSLEER. For the CDR3, the DNA is TGCGCCAGCAGCCTCGGGACAGCGAACACCGGGGAGCTGTTTTTT. Translation: CASSLGTANTGELFF.

This clone was picked up a small number of times. An end of the junction differs from the germline gene, which may be a read error. The chain joins TRBV7-3 to TRBJ2-3, with a possible D match to TRBD1 (6 bases). Germline V lookup: CDR1 SGHTA, CDR2 FQGTGA. There are 14 residues in the CDR3. The DNA for the CDR3 is TGTGCCAGCAGCTCAGGGACAAGCACAAATACGCAGTATTTT. It translates to CASSSGTSTNTQYF.

In this sample, this clone turned up a few times. The chain combines TRBV5-1 with TRBJ1-5; TRBD1 agrees at 7 bases. The CDR3 length is 13 residues. With 0 bases clipped from V and 7 bases from J, the junction kept 1 base outside the gene matches. From germline, CDR1 is SGHRS and CDR2 YFSETQ. CDR3 sequence: CASSLDRGQPQHF. CDR3 DNA: TGCGCCAGCAGCTTGGACAGGGGACAGCCCCAGCATTTT. Variable domain in full (rest from reference TRBV5-1 and TRBJ1-5): KAGVTQTPRYLIKTRGQQVTLSCSPISGHRSVSWYQQTPGQGLQFLFEYFSETQRNKGNFPGRFSGRQFSNSRSEMNVSTLELGDSALYLCASSLDRGQPQHFGDGTRLSIL.

The chain employs TRBV15 and TRBJ2-1; D is unresolved. Germline V gene data show CDR1 as LNHNV and CDR2 as YYDKDF (reference sequence). This CDR3 has 13 amino acids. Trimming cost V 1 base and J 1 base, with 2 bases left between them. The CDR3 loop reads CATSRASYNEQFF. In DNA form, the CDR3 reads TGTGCCACCAGCAGAGCGTCCTACAATGAGCAGTTCTTC. Complete variable domain (other parts from reference TRBV15 and TRBJ2-1): DAMVIQNPRYQVTQFGKPVTLSCSQTLNHNVMYWYQQKSSQAPKLLFHYYDKDFNNEADTPDNFQSRRPNTSFCFLDIRSPGLGDTAMYLCATSRASYNEQFFGPGTRLTVL.

This clone was picked up a small number of times. The V call is TRBV29-1, the J call TRBJ2-7, with 9 bases that match TRBD1. CDR3 size: 16 residues. J was trimmed by 1 base and V by 5 bases; bases with no gene match: 12. Germline V gene sequence: CDR1 SQVTM, CDR2 ANQGSEA. The CDR3, as DNA: TGCAGCGTTCCCCTAACCCCCGGGACAGGGTCCTACGAGCAGTACTTC. This gives the protein CSVPLTPGTGSYEQYF.

The rearrangement joins TRBV6-5 to TRBJ2-1; D is possibly TRBD1 (6 bases). V dropped 6 bases and J dropped 4 bases, with 10 bases sitting between them. Per the germline V gene, CDR1 is MNHEY and CDR2 is SVGAGI. This CDR3 comprises 13 residues. The CDR3 sequence: CASRTDSYNEQFF. The CDR3 DNA reads TGTGCCAGCAGAACGGACAGTTACAATGAGCAGTTCTTC.

This clone was recorded a few times. The chain combines TRBV2 with TRBJ2-7; TRBD1 agrees at 9 bases. CDR3 length: 14 residues. Germline trimming cut 5 bases from V and 4 bases from J; bases unmatched to any gene: 6. In germline, CDR1 is SNHLY, CDR2 FYNNEI. The CDR3 nucleotides are TGTGCCAGCAGTAGGGACAGGGAGTGGTACGAGCAGTACTTC. As protein: CASSRDREWYEQYF. Supplemented by reference TRBV2 and TRBJ2-7, the full variable domain reads EPEVTQTPSHQVTQMGQEVILRCVPISNHLYFYWYRQILGQKVEFLVSFYNNEISEKSEIFDDQFSVERPDGSNFTLKIRSTKLEDSAMYFCASSRDREWYEQYFGPGTRLTVT.

The V gene is TRBV9, the J gene TRBJ2-1; D remains unclear. Trimming left V 0 bases short and J 3 bases short, with 7 bases between. This CDR3 has 14 amino acids. CDR1 is SGDLS and CDR2 is YYNGEE in the germline V gene. The CDR3 sequence: CASSVGPLYNEQFF. The DNA of the CDR3 is TGTGCCAGCAGCGTAGGGCCCCTCTACAATGAGCAGTTCTTC.

This clone was observed a few times. This CDR3 is CASSVEGQGGNEQFF. The CDR3 DNA sequence: TGTGCCAGCAGCGTTGAGGGGCAGGGTGGTAATGAGCAGTTCTTC. This rearrangement joins TRBV9 to TRBJ2-1, with D perhaps given as TRBD1 or TRBD2 (5 bases each). V was clipped by 2 bases and J by 7 bases, with 16 bases between them. This CDR3 has 15 residues. Germline V CDR1 and CDR2: SGDLS, YYNGEE.

The rearrangement links TRBV28 to TRBJ2-1; no clear D. Trimming cost V 5 bases and J 8 bases, with 10 bases left between them. CDR3 length equals 12 residues. CDR1 MDHEN and CDR2 SYDVKM come from the germline V gene. The CDR3: CASSPQWDEQFF. The CDR3 DNA follows: TGTGCCAGCAGTCCTCAGTGGGATGAGCAGTTCTTC. Full variable domain (outside the CDR3, taken from reference TRBV28 and TRBJ2-1): DVKVTQSSRYLVKRTGEKVFLECVQDMDHENMFWYRQDPGLGLRLIYFSYDVKMKEKGDIPEGYSVSREKKERFSLILESASTNQTSMYLCASSPQWDEQFFGPGTRLTVL.

A few counts support this clone. The rearrangement joins TRBV19 to TRBJ2-3, with D perhaps matching TRBD2 (7 bases). V gave up 9 bases and J gave up 1 base, with 14 bases separating them. This CDR3 spans 14 amino acids. Germline assignment: CDR1 LNHDA and CDR2 SQIVND (reference sequence). The CDR3 sequence: CASRGRGGTDTQYF. The CDR3, as DNA: TGTGCCAGCAGGGGACGGGGGGGCACAGATACGCAGTATTTT.

V gene TRBV29-1 combines with J gene TRBJ1-2; D is undetermined. The V gene's germline CDR1 is SQVTM and CDR2 ANQGSEA. The CDR3 totals 12 residues. Trimming removed 5 bases from V and 1 base from J, with 8 bases in between. CDR3 sequence reads: CSVSQDNYGYTF. The CDR3 coding sequence is TGCAGCGTTAGCCAAGATAACTATGGCTACACCTTC.

The V and J genes are TRBV19 and TRBJ1-5; weak D call: TRBD1 (5 bases). Trimming left V 7 bases short and J 4 bases short, with 20 bases between. The CDR3 covers 16 residues. CDR1 is LNHDA, CDR2 SQIVND, per germline (reference sequence). The CDR3 loop is CASIPLGGALNQPQHF. For the CDR3, the DNA is TGTGCCAGTATCCCTCTAGGAGGGGCCTTAAATCAGCCCCAGCATTTT.

The chain has TRBV5-1 and TRBJ1-1; D perhaps matches TRBD1 (6 bases). This CDR3 comprises 12 residues. V was trimmed by 4 bases and J by 13 bases, leaving 17 bases between them. From germline, CDR1 is SGHRS and CDR2 YFSETQ. CDR3 region: CASSRTGPGVFF. In nucleotides, the CDR3 is TGCGCCAGCAGCAGAACAGGGCCTGGGGTTTTCTTT.

A few counts support this clone. The chain couples TRBV9 to TRBJ2-3, with TRBD2 matching over 16 bases. This CDR3 has 16 amino acids. J was trimmed by 6 bases and V by 2 bases; bases with no gene match: 3. The germline V gene has CDR1 SGDLS and CDR2 YYNGEE. As DNA, the CDR3 is TGTGCCAGCAGCGTGGGACTAGCGGGAGGGCAGGATACGCAGTATTTT. Amino acids: CASSVGLAGGQDTQYF.

This CDR3 reads CASSLAAWTSTDTQYF. As DNA, the CDR3 is TGCGCCAGCAGCTTGGCTGCGTGGACTAGCACAGATACGCAGTATTTT. The rearrangement joins TRBV5-1 to TRBJ2-3; maybe TRBD2 (5 bases). Trimming cost V 0 bases and J 0 bases, with 11 bases left between them. This CDR3 is 16 amino acids long. The germline V gene encodes CDR1 SGHRS and CDR2 YFSETQ.

The chain employs TRBV29-1 and TRBJ1-4; 8 bases fit TRBD1. V was pared by 3 bases and J by 3 bases, with 3 bases of the junction left unmatched. Per germline, CDR1 SQVTM and CDR2 ANQGSEA. There are 14 residues in the CDR3. CDR3 sequence: CSVDIRGPNEKLFF. The CDR3 bases are TGCAGCGTTGACATCAGGGGGCCTAATGAAAAACTGTTTTTT.

In regard to this clone: Different DNA sequences within this sample yield the same CDR3. The genes are TRBV29-1 and TRBJ1-2, with 7 bases matching TRBD1. Trimming cost V 6 bases and J 4 bases; bases outside gene matches: 5. The CDR3 covers 12 residues. The germline V gene encodes CDR1 SQVTM and CDR2 ANQGSEA. The CDR3 bases are TGCAGCGTCGTGACAGGGACCTATGGCTACACCTTC. It encodes CSVVTGTYGYTF.

The chain couples TRBV23-1 to TRBJ2-6; 7 bases match TRBD1. TRBV23-1 is assigned to the ORF class and has an uncertain function. The V segment lost 3 bases and the J segment 0 bases; nucleotides outside the gene matches: 8. This CDR3 contains 18 residues. The CDR3 DNA reads as TGCGCCAGCAGTCATCCGACAGGGATGACCTCTGGGGCCAACGTCCTGACTTTC. Translated, it gives CASSHPTGMTSGANVLTF.

The rearrangement joins TRBV10-3 to TRBJ2-2, with D tentatively TRBD2 (6 bases). The germline V gene has CDR1 ENHRY and CDR2 SYGVKD. Deletions cut 6 bases from V and 2 bases from J, with 10 bases between. This CDR3 is 14 amino acids long. The CDR3 sequence: CAIRGSGNTGELFF. Written as DNA, the CDR3 is TGTGCCATCAGGGGTAGCGGAAACACCGGGGAGCTGTTTTTT.

The V call is TRBV29-1, the J call TRBJ1-4; D possibly corresponds to TRBD1 (5 bases). Trimming left V 6 bases short and J 6 bases short, with 11 bases between. The CDR3 loop spans 12 amino acids. Germline V gene data show CDR1 as SQVTM and CDR2 as ANQGSEA. CDR3 sequence reads: CSVQGGDEKLFF. The CDR3, as DNA: TGCAGCGTGCAGGGCGGGGATGAAAAACTGTTTTTT.